These 6 T cell receptor beta chains share one sample of origin, sequenced in a study of cytomegalovirus exposure and HLA in healthy donors. The PCR contained 60 Vbeta and 13 Jbeta primers. Produced via immunoSEQ multiplex PCR; TCRdb's table is partial and in-frame only. This sample has just over 70,000 clones; 70% to 75% occur once, and the top ten carry about an eighth. Sequenced sample: PBMCs. Receptors originate from a human donor in good health.

The rearrangement uses TRBV6-1 and TRBJ1-2; 7 nucleotides line up with TRBD1. This CDR3 comprises 15 residues. The germline gives CDR1 MNHNS, CDR2 SASEGT. The V gene end was trimmed by 1 base and the J gene end by 4 bases; junction bases not matched to a gene: 6. The CDR3 region has the DNA TGTGCCAGCAGTGAAGAAAAGGGGGCTGGCTATGGCTACACCTTC. It is translated as CASSEEKGAGYGYTF.

V and J are TRBV5-1 and TRBJ2-3, with D possibly matching TRBD1 (5 bases). The CDR3 spans 14 residues. Germline-derived CDR1 and CDR2 are SGHRS and YFSETQ. Trimming cost V 4 bases and J 3 bases, with 12 bases left between them. CDR3 region: CASSPDSPTDTQYF. CDR3 bases: TGCGCCAGCAGCCCAGACAGCCCGACAGATACGCAGTATTTT.

V is TRBV30 and J is TRBJ1-1, with TRBD1 as a possible D gene (5 bases). Germline V gene lookup returns CDR1 GTSNPN and CDR2 SVGIG (reference sequence). Trimming removed 1 base at V and 5 bases at J, with 11 bases between. The length of the CDR3 is 13 residues. The CDR3 sequence: CAWSAGRGTEAFF. In nucleotides, the CDR3 is TGTGCCTGGAGTGCCGGGCGGGGGACTGAAGCTTTCTTT.

The V gene is TRBV18, the J gene TRBJ1-2; D might be TRBD1 (6 bases). V gave up 0 bases and J gave up 4 bases, with 9 bases separating them. The CDR3 runs 14 residues. Germline V gene lookup returns CDR1 KGHSH and CDR2 LQKENI. The CDR3 region is CASSPPDSRYGYTF. In DNA form, the CDR3 reads TGTGCCAGCTCACCACCGGACAGCCGCTATGGCTACACCTTC.

V is TRBV10-3 and J is TRBJ2-7; the D is unclear. This CDR3 is built from 12 residues. V gave up 3 bases and J gave up 4 bases, with 7 bases separating them. CDR1 and CDR2 (germline): ENHRY, SYGVKD. CDR3 residues: CAISDRSYEQYF. CDR3 DNA: TGTGCCATCAGTGATAGGAGTTACGAGCAGTACTTC.

This chain links TRBV6-1 with TRBJ1-4; the D gene is possibly TRBD1 (5 bases). The length of the CDR3 is 14 residues. Trimming pared 6 bases from V and 5 bases from J, leaving 13 bases between. Germline V gene sequence: CDR1 MNHNS, CDR2 SASEGT. The CDR3 region has the DNA TGTGCCAGCAGCTGGGACGGGGGAAATGAAAAACTGTTTTTT. Translating gives CASSWDGGNEKLFF.